The clone carrying this T cell receptor (beta chain) showed up just once. As yet, its antigen is unknown. For CDR3 and TCR beta VDJ profiling, genomic DNA was the template used. TCRdb processed the reads anew with MiXCR; each CDR3 protein has one entry. The sample carries roughly 150,000 distinct CDR3 sequences, around 48% recorded once. The entry originates in a study of CD8+CD57+ T cells in acquired aplastic anemia. Study context: The sorted CD4+ and CD8+ cells yielded an average around 3.2 ug of DNA.

This CDR3 is built from 18 residues. Germline CDR1 reads LNHNV; CDR2 reads YYDKDF (reference sequence). Trimming removed 0 bases from V and 0 bases from J, with 18 bases in between. Patients chosen for sequencing had CD8+CD57+ cells that had expanded, as shown by flow cytometry. Study-wide findings and caveats: The same twenty-nine CD8+ CDR3 sequences occurred in patients and in controls.

The clonotype comes from a human donor with aplastic anemia. The V gene is TRBV15, the J gene TRBJ2-7; D remains unclear. Specimen: sorted CD4+, CD8+, or CD8+CD57+ T cells (not recorded which) from PBMCs. CDR3 sequence reads: CATSRDTLGQPDSYEQYF. The CDR3 region has the DNA TGTGCCACCAGCAGAGATACTTTAGGGCAGCCTGACTCCTACGAGCAGTACTTC.